Following are 22 T cell receptor beta chains from one sample sequenced in a study of cytomegalovirus exposure and HLA in healthy donors. 13 Jbeta primers and 60 Vbeta primers were used for the PCR. The repertoire was sequenced with immunoSEQ multiplex PCR; TCRdb's copy has only in-frame clones and lacks some. In the table there are about 240,000 clones, about 86% of which are singletons. The sequencing sample was made of PBMCs. All receptors come from a woman aged 55-70 years in good health and CMV-seropositive.

The chain employs TRBV5-1 and TRBJ2-1, with TRBD2 matching 11 bases. Germline V gene data show CDR1 as SGHRS and CDR2 as YFSETQ. The CDR3 sequence is 15 residues long. V was pared by 0 bases and J by 7 bases, with 3 bases of the junction left unmatched. Here the CDR3 reads CASSLGLAGFNEQFF. The CDR3 nucleotides are TGCGCCAGCAGCTTGGGACTAGCGGGATTTAATGAGCAGTTCTTC. Full variable domain (remainder filled in from reference TRBV5-1 and TRBJ2-1): KAGVTQTPRYLIKTRGQQVTLSCSPISGHRSVSWYQQTPGQGLQFLFEYFSETQRNKGNFPGRFSGRQFSNSRSEMNVSTLELGDSALYLCASSLGLAGFNEQFFGPGTRLTVL.

The V call is TRBV6-5, the J call TRBJ2-5, with 9 bases fitting TRBD2. Germline assignment: CDR1 MNHEY and CDR2 SVGAGI. V was clipped by 2 bases and J by 3 bases; unmatched bases: 1. The CDR3 has 14 residues. CDR3 nucleotides: TGTGCCAGCAGTTACGCGGGAGGGGAAGAGACCCAGTACTTC. It is translated as CASSYAGGEETQYF.

This chain joins TRBV5-1 and TRBJ1-3; maybe TRBD1 (5 bases). Per germline, CDR1 SGHRS and CDR2 YFSETQ. The CDR3 extends over 14 amino acids. Trimming took 2 bases from V and 4 from J, leaving 10 bases between them. The CDR3 sequence is CASSFISGGNTIYF. CDR3 nucleotide sequence: TGCGCCAGCAGCTTTATTTCAGGGGGAAACACCATATATTTT.

The chain has TRBV4-1 and TRBJ2-1, with 8 bases matching TRBD2. CDR3 size: 16 residues. Germline V gives CDR1 MGHRA, CDR2 YSYEKL. Trimming took 1 base from V and 5 from J; bases not matched to a gene: 7. The CDR3 nucleotides read TGCGCCAGCAGCCAAGGAACGGGAGGGGCGGACAATGAGCAGTTCTTC. This translates into CASSQGTGGADNEQFF.

The rearrangement joins TRBV9 to TRBJ2-7, with D possibly matching TRBD1 (5 bases). Germline V gene data show CDR1 as SGDLS and CDR2 as YYNGEE. Trimming cost V 4 bases and J 0 bases, with 17 bases left between them. The CDR3 runs to 16 residues. The CDR3: CASSTSVRTSSYEQYF. In nucleotides, the CDR3 is TGTGCCAGCAGCACGAGCGTTCGGACATCCTCCTACGAGCAGTACTTC.

V gene TRBV6-1 combines with J gene TRBJ2-3, with D perhaps TRBD1 (6 bases). The CDR3 loop spans 15 amino acids. V was clipped by 9 bases and J by 2 bases, with 18 bases between them. CDR1 is MNHNS, CDR2 SASEGT, per germline. CDR3 coding DNA: TGTGCCAGTACATGGCAGGGGACCTCCACAGATACGCAGTATTTT. It encodes CASTWQGTSTDTQYF.

The chain couples TRBV7-5 to TRBJ2-1; no check of the table's D call, TRBD2, against the DNA was made. TRBV7-5 is a known pseudogene. The CDR3 extends over 15 amino acids. CDR3 protein: CARSPRMREGIEQFF. Here the CDR3 DNA reads TGTGCCAGAAGCCCGCGGATGCGGGAGGGGATTGAGCAGTTCTTC.

The CDR3 is CASSIAPAGGNYGYTF. The CDR3 bases are TGTGCCAGTAGTATAGCCCCGGCAGGGGGGAACTATGGCTACACCTTC. The chain has TRBV19 and TRBJ1-2; 7 bases are a match to TRBD1. This CDR3 region has 16 residues. Unmatched junction bases numbered 7, after V lost 1 base and J lost 2 bases. Germline-derived CDR1 and CDR2 are LNHDA and SQIVND (reference sequence).

The rearrangement uses TRBV19 and TRBJ1-5, with D hard to call. CDR3 length equals 12 residues. Germline V gene sequence: CDR1 LNHDA, CDR2 SQIVND (reference sequence). Between the trimmed V and J ends, which lost 7 bases and 4 bases, there was a span of 8 bases. This CDR3 is CASTSGNQPQHF. DNA of the CDR3: TGTGCCAGTACCTCGGGAAATCAGCCCCAGCATTTT.

CDR3 loop: CASTFLTDTQYF. The CDR3 DNA follows: TGTGCCAGCACCTTCCTCACAGATACGCAGTATTTT. This chain links TRBV5-6 with TRBJ2-3; D ambiguous. This CDR3 region has 12 residues. V lost 6 bases to trimming and J lost 2 bases, with 7 bases between them. Germline CDR1 reads SGHDT; CDR2 reads YYEEEE.

This clone turned up a few times. The V gene is TRBV12-5, the J gene TRBJ2-1, with 7 bases that match TRBD2. The V segment lost 6 bases and the J segment 6 bases; nucleotides outside the gene matches: 11. Germline CDR1 and CDR2: LGHNT and FRNRAP. CDR3 length equals 15 residues. The CDR3 DNA reads as TGTGCTAGTGGCCGCGAGGCGGGAGTGAGCAATGAGCAGTTCTTC. Amino acid sequence: CASGREAGVSNEQFF. The full variable domain, with the rest looked up from reference TRBV12-5 and TRBJ2-1, is DARVTQTPRHKVTEMGQEVTMRCQPILGHNTVFWYRQTMMQGLELLAYFRNRAPLDDSGMPKDRFSAEMPDATLATLKIQPSEPRDSAVYFCASGREAGVSNEQFFGPGTRLTVL.

The chain links TRBV6-7 to TRBJ1-5; 9 bases align to TRBD1. TRBV6-7 has ORF status, its function being uncertain. This CDR3 spans 17 amino acids. With 8 bases clipped from V and 4 bases from J, the junction kept 15 bases outside the gene matches. The CDR3 DNA reads as TGTGCCAGCCGATCTTTCCGGGACAGGGCCTCGAATCAGCCCCAGCATTTT. Amino acid sequence: CASRSFRDRASNQPQHF.

This chain links TRBV19 with TRBJ1-4; 9 bases align to TRBD1. There are 15 residues in the CDR3. The ends lost 7 bases at V and 7 bases at J; junction bases unmatched: 10. Germline CDR1 LNHDA, CDR2 SQIVND (reference sequence). CDR3 sequence: CASTNLGQGSEKLFF. The CDR3 coding sequence is TGTGCCAGTACGAATCTCGGACAGGGGAGTGAAAAACTGTTTTTT.

The chain couples TRBV5-1 to TRBJ2-1, with D perhaps TRBD2 (6 bases). Trimming shortened V by 4 bases and J by 8 bases, and 19 bases separated the two germline ends. Germline values: CDR1 SGHRS, CDR2 YFSETQ. The CDR3 is 15 amino acids. The CDR3 is CASSIGTQGIDEQFF. The CDR3 nucleotides are TGCGCCAGCAGCATCGGGACTCAAGGGATCGATGAGCAGTTCTTC.

This clone was recorded a few times. This sequence joins TRBV5-4 and TRBJ2-6; 9 positions match TRBD1. Germline V lookup: CDR1 SGHNT, CDR2 YYREEE (reference sequence). The CDR3 has 16 residues. V shed 5 bases and J 0 bases; nucleotides not matched to a gene: 3. CDR3 protein: CASRRDRDSGANVLTF. The CDR3 nucleotides read TGTGCCAGCAGAAGGGACAGGGACTCTGGGGCCAACGTCCTGACTTTC.

CDR3 DNA sequence: TGTGCCAGCAGTATGCAGGAATTTAATTCACCCCTCCACTTT. The encoded protein is CASSMQEFNSPLHF. This rearrangement joins TRBV6-1 to TRBJ1-6; D is unresolved. Germline V gene lookup returns CDR1 MNHNS and CDR2 SASEGT. This CDR3 spans 14 amino acids. V was clipped by 5 bases and J by 6 bases, with 11 bases between them.

This clone appeared once. CDR3 bases: TGTGCCATCAGCCCAGAATTCTCTGGAAACACCATATATTTT. It codes for CAISPEFSGNTIYF. This rearrangement joins TRBV10-3 to TRBJ1-3; D gene ambiguous. V shed 6 bases and J shed 0 bases, with 9 bases lying between them. Germline CDR1 is ENHRY and CDR2 is SYGVKD. The CDR3 length is 14 residues.

The V and J genes are TRBV2 and TRBJ2-5; D is undetermined. This CDR3 has 13 amino acids. V lost 5 bases, J lost 2 bases, and 9 bases lay in between. Germline V gene lookup returns CDR1 SNHLY and CDR2 FYNNEI. CDR3 loop: CASSMSAQETQYF. The CDR3 nucleotides read TGTGCCAGCAGTATGAGCGCACAAGAGACCCAGTACTTC.

The chain is built from TRBV9 and TRBJ2-7; TRBD2 matches 7 bases. After removal of 4 bases from V and 2 bases from J, the junction contained 9 bases not matched to a gene. Germline CDR1 SGDLS, CDR2 YYNGEE. CDR3 size: 15 residues. This chain's CDR3 is CASSPQASGPYEQYF. DNA of the CDR3: TGTGCCAGCAGCCCCCAGGCTAGCGGTCCCTACGAGCAGTACTTC.

The chain couples TRBV6-1 to TRBJ2-2; TRBD1 matches 8 bases. The CDR3 has 13 residues. V trimming: 4 bases; J trimming: 6 bases; junction bases outside the gene matches: 1. Germline-derived CDR1 and CDR2 are MNHNS and SASEGT. This chain's CDR3 is CASSVGQAGELFF. For the CDR3, the DNA is TGTGCCAGCAGTGTGGGACAGGCCGGGGAGCTGTTTTTT.

The rearrangement uses TRBV27 and TRBJ2-5; 9 bases map to TRBD1. With the DNA end fitting TRBJ2-7 better, the J assignment may be wrong. Germline loops: CDR1 MNHEY, CDR2 SMNVEV (reference sequence). There are 15 residues in the CDR3. The CDR3 sequence is CASSRGTGLTYEQYF. CDR3 DNA: TGTGCCAGCAGCAGGGGGACAGGGCTTACTTACGAGCAGTACTTC.

CDR3 nucleotides: TGCGCCAGCAATTTTTACGGGACAGGGGCCTACGAGCAGTACTTC. Protein: CASNFYGTGAYEQYF. The rearrangement links TRBV10-2 to TRBJ2-7, with TRBD1 identical over 10 bases. Germline values: CDR1 WSHSY, CDR2 SAAADI. The V segment lost 7 bases and the J segment 2 bases; nucleotides outside the gene matches: 8. The CDR3 contains 15 residues.